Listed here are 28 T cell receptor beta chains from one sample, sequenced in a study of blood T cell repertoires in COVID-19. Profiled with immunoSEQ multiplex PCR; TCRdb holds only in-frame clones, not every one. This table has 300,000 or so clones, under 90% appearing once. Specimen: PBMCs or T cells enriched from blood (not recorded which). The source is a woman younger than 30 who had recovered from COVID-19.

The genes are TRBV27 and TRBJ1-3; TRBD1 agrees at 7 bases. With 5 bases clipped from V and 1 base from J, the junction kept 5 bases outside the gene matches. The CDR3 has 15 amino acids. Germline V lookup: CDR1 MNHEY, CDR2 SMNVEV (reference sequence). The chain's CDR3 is CASSPLTGSGNTIYF. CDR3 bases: TGTGCCAGCAGTCCACTGACAGGGTCTGGAAACACCATATATTTT.

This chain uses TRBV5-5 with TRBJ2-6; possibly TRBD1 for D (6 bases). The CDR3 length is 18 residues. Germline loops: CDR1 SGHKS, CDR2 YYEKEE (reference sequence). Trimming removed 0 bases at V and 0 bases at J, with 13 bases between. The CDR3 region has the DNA TGTGCCAGCAGCTTGGCGACGACAGGAGGCTCTGGGGCCAACGTCCTGACTTTC. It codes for CASSLATTGGSGANVLTF.

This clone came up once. This chain's CDR3 is CASSSVGQTSYEQYF. The CDR3 bases are TGTGCCAGCAGCTCGGTTGGACAGACCTCCTACGAGCAGTACTTC. The V call is TRBV27, the J call TRBJ2-7, with D perhaps TRBD1 (6 bases). CDR3 size: 15 residues. Trimming took 6 bases from V and 0 from J, leaving 15 bases between them. CDR1 and CDR2 from the germline V gene are MNHEY and SMNVEV (reference sequence).

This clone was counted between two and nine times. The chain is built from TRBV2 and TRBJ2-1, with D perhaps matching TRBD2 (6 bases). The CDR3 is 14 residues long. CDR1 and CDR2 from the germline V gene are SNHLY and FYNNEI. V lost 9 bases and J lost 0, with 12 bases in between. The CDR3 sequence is CASSGLSSYNEQFF. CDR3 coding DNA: TGTGCCAGTAGCGGACTGAGCTCCTACAATGAGCAGTTCTTC.

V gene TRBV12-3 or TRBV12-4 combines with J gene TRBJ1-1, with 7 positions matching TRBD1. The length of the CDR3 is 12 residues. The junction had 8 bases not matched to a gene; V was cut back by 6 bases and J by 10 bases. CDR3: CASRTQTGRAFF. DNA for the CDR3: TGTGCCAGCAGGACACAGACAGGGAGAGCTTTCTTT.

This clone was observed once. The CDR3 nucleotides are TGTGCCAGCAGTTACTCAGGACGGACTTCCTACGAGCAGTACTTC. It translates to CASSYSGRTSYEQYF. The V and J genes are TRBV6-5 and TRBJ2-7, with a possible D match to TRBD2 (5 bases). Germline CDR1 reads MNHEY; CDR2 reads SVGAGI. V lost 0 bases and J lost 1, with 10 bases in between. The CDR3 is made up of 15 amino acids.

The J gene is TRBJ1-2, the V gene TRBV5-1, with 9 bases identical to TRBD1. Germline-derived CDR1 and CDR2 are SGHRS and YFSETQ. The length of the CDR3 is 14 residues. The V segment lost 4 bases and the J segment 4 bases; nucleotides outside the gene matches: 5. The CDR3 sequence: CASSAGQGLYGYTF. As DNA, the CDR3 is TGCGCCAGCAGCGCGGGACAGGGACTCTATGGCTACACCTTC.

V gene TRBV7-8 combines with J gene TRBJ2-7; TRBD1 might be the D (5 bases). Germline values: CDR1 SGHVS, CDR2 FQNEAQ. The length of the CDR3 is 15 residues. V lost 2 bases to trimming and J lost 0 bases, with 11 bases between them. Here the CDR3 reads CASSLYGASSYEQYF. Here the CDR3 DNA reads TGTGCCAGCAGCTTATATGGGGCAAGCTCCTACGAGCAGTACTTC.

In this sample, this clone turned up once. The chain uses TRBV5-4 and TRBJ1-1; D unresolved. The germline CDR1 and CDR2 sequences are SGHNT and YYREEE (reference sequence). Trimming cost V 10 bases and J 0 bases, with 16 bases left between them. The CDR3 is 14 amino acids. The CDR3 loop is CAVESRDMNTEAFF. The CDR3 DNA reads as TGTGCCGTCGAATCCCGGGATATGAACACTGAAGCTTTCTTT. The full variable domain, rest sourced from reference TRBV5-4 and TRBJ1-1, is ETGVTQSPTHLIKTRGQQVTLRCSSQSGHNTVSWYQQALGQGPQFIFQYYREEENGRGNFPPRFSGLQFPNYSSELNVNALELDDSALYLCAVESRDMNTEAFFGQGTRLTVV.

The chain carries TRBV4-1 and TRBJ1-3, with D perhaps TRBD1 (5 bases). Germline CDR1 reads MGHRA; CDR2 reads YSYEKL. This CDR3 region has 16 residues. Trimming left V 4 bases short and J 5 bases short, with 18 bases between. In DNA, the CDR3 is TGCGCCAGCAGCCCCGTAATGGGGGAGGGGAGAAACACCATATATTTT. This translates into CASSPVMGEGRNTIYF.

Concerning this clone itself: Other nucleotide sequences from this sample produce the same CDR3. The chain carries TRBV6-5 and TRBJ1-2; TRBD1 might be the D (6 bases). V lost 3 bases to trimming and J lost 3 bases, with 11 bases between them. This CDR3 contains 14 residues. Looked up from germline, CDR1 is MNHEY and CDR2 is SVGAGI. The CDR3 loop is CASSYSRGDYGYTF. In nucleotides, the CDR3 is TGTGCCAGCAGTTATTCCAGGGGTGACTATGGCTACACCTTC.

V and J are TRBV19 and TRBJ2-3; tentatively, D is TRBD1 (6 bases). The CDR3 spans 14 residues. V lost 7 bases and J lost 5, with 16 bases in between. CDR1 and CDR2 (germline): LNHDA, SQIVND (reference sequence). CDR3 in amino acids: CASNSRGRLDTQYF. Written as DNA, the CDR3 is TGTGCCAGTAATAGCAGGGGACGATTAGATACGCAGTATTTT.

CDR3 residues: CATSGQGRNYEQYF. The DNA for the CDR3 is TGTGCCACCAGTGGACAGGGGCGGAACTACGAGCAGTACTTC. The rearrangement uses TRBV24-1 and TRBJ2-7; 8 bases are shared with TRBD1. The germline V gene has CDR1 KGHDR and CDR2 SFDVKD. There are 14 residues in the CDR3. Losses at the gene ends were 5 bases for V and 3 bases for J; bases not matched to a gene: 5.

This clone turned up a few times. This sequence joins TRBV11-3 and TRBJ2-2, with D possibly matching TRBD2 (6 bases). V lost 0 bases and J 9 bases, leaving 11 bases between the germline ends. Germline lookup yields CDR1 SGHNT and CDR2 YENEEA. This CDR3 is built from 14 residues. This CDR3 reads CASSLEGGDRELFF. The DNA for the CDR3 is TGTGCCAGCAGCTTAGAGGGCGGGGACCGGGAGCTGTTTTTT. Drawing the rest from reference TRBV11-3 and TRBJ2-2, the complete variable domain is EAGVVQSPRYKIIEKKQPVAFWCNPISGHNTLYWYLQNLGQGPELLIRYENEEAVDDSQLPKDRFSAERLKGVDSTLKIQPAELGDSAVYLCASSLEGGDRELFFGEGSRLTVL.

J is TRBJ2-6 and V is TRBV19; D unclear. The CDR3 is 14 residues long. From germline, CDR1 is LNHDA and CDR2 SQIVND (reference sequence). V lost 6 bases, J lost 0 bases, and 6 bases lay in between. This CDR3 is CASRPDSGANVLTF. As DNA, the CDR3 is TGTGCCAGTAGACCAGACTCTGGGGCCAACGTCCTGACTTTC.

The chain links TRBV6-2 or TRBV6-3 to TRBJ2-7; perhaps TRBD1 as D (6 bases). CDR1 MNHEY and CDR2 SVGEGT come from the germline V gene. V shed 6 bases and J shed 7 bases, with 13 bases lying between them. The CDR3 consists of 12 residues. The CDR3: CASSSQGREQYF. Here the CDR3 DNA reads TGTGCCAGCAGCTCCCAGGGGCGAGAGCAGTACTTC.

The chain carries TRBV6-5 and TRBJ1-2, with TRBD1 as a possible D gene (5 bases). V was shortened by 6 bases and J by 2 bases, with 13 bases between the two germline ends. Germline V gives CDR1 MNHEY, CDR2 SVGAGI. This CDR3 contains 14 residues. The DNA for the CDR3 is TGTGCCAGCAGGGTAACAGGAGAAAACTATGGCTACACCTTC. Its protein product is CASRVTGENYGYTF.

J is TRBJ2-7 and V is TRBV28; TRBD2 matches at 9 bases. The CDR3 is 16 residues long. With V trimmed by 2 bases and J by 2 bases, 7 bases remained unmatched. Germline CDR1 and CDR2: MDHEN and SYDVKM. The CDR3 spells CASSLPLAGSPYEQYF. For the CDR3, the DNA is TGTGCCAGCAGTTTACCCCTAGCGGGGAGTCCCTACGAGCAGTACTTC.

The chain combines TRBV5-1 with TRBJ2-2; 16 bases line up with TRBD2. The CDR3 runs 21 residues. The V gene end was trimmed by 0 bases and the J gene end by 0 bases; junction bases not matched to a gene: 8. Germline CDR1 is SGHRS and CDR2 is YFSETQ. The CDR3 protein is CASSLEGTSGRAAANTGELFF. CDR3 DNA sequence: TGCGCCAGCAGCTTGGAAGGGACTAGCGGGAGGGCCGCTGCGAACACCGGGGAGCTGTTTTTT.

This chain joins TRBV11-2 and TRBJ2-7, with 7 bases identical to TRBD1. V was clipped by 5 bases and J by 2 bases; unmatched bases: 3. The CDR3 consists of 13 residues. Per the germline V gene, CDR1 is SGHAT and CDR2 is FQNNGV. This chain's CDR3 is CASSPGTAYEQYF. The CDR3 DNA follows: TGTGCCAGCAGCCCCGGGACAGCCTACGAGCAGTACTTC. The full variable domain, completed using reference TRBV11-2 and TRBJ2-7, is EAGVAQSPRYKIIEKRQSVAFWCNPISGHATLYWYQQILGQGPKLLIQFQNNGVVDDSQLPKDRFSAERLKGVDSTLKIQPAKLEDSAVYLCASSPGTAYEQYFGPGTRLTVT.

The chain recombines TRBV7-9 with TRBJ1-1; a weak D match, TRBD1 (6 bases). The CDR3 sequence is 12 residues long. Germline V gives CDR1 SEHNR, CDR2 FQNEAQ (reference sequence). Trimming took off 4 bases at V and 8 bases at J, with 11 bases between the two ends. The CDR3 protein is CASSSGQLEAFF. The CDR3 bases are TGTGCCAGCAGCTCCGGACAGCTCGAAGCTTTCTTT.

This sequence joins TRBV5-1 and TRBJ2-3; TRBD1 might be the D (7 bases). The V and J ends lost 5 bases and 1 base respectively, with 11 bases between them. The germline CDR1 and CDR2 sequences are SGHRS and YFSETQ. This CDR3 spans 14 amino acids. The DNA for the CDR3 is TGCGCCAGCAGGCCCAGGGGGGGCACAGATACGCAGTATTTT. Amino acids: CASRPRGGTDTQYF. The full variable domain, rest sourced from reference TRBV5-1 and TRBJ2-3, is KAGVTQTPRYLIKTRGQQVTLSCSPISGHRSVSWYQQTPGQGLQFLFEYFSETQRNKGNFPGRFSGRQFSNSRSEMNVSTLELGDSALYLCASRPRGGTDTQYFGPGTRLTVL.

CDR3 amino acids: CASSVATGPAYEQYF. The CDR3 DNA is TGTGCCAGCAGCGTAGCAACAGGCCCTGCCTACGAGCAGTACTTC. The gene calls are TRBV9 and TRBJ2-7; possible D gene TRBD1, 5 bases. Germline V gene data show CDR1 as SGDLS and CDR2 as YYNGEE. V lost 0 bases and J lost 2, with 12 bases in between. The CDR3 extends over 15 amino acids.

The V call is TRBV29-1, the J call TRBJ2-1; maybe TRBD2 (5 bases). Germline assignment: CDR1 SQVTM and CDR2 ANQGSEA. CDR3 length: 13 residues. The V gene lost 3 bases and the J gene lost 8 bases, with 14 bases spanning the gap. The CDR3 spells CSVDLLSGDEQFF. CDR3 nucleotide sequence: TGCAGCGTTGACCTTCTCTCCGGGGATGAGCAGTTCTTC.

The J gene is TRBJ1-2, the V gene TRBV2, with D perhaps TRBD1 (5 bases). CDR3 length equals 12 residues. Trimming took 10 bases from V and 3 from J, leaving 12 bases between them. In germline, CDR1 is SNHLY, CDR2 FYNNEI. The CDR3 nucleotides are TGTGCCATCGCCGACAGCCACTATGGCTACACCTTC. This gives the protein CAIADSHYGYTF.

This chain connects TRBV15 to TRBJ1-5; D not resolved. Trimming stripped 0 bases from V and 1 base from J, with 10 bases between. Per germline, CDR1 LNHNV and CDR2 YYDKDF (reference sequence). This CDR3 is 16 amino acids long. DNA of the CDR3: TGTGCCACCAGCAGAGATCGACACATAAGCAATCAGCCCCAGCATTTT. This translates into CATSRDRHISNQPQHF.

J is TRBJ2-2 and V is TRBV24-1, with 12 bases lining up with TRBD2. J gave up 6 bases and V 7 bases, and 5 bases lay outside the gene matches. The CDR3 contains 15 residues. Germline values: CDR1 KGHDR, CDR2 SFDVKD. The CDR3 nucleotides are TGTGCCACCAGCTCTAGCGGGGGGGCGGCCGGGGAGCTGTTTTTT. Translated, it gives CATSSSGGAAGELFF.

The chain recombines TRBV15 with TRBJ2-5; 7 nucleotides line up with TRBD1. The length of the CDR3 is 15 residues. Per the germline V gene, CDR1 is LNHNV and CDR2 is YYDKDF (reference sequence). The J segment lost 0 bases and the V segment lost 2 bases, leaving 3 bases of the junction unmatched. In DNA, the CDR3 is TGTGCCACCAGCAGAAACACAGGGGACCAAGAGACCCAGTACTTC. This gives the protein CATSRNTGDQETQYF.